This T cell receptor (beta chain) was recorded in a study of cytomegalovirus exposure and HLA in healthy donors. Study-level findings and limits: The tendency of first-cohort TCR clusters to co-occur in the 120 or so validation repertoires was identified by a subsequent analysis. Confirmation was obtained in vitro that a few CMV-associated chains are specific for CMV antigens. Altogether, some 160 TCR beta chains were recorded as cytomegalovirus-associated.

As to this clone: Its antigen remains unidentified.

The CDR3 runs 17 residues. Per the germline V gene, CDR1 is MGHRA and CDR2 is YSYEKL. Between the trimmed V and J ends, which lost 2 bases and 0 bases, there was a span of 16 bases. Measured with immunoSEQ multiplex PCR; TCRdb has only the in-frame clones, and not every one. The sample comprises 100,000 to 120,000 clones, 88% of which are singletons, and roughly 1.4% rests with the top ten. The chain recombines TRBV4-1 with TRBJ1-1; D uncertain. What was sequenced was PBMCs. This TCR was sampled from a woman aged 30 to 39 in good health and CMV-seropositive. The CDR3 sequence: CASSQKSSGNLNTEAFF. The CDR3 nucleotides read TGCGCCAGCAGCCAAAAATCATCAGGAAATTTGAACACTGAAGCTTTCTTT.